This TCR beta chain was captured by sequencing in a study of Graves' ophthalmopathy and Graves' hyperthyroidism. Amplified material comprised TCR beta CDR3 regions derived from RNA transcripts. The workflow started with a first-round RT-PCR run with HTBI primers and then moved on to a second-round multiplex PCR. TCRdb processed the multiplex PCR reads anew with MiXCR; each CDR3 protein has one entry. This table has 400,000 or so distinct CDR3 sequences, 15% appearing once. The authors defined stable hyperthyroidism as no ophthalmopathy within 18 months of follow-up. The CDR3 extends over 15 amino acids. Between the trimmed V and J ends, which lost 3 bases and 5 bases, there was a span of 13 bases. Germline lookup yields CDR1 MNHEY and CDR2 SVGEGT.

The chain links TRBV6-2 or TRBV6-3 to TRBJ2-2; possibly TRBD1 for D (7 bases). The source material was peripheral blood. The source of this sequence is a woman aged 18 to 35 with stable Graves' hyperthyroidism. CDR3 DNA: TGTGCCAGCAGTTATGGCAGGGGGGTGACCGGGGAGCTGTTTTTT. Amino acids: CASSYGRGVTGELFF.